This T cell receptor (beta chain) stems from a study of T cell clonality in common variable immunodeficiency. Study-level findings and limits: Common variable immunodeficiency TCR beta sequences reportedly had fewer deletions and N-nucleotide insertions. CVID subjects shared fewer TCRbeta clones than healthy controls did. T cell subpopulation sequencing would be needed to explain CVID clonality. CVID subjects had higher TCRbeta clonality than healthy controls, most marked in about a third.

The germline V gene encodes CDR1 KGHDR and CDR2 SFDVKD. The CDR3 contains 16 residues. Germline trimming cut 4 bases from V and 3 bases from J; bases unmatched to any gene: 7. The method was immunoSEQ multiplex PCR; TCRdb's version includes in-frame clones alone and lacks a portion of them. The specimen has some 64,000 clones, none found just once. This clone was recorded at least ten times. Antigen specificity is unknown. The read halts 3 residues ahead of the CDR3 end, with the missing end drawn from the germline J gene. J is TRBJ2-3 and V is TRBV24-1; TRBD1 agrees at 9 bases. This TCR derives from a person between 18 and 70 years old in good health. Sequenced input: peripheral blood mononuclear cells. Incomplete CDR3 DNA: TGTGCCACCAGTGAGTACAGGGGGCTAGGTACAGATACG. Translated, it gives CATSEYRGLGTDT. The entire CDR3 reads CATSEYRGLGTDTQYF.